The present T cell receptor beta chain was sequenced within a study of blood T cell repertoires in COVID-19. Method: immunoSEQ multiplex PCR; TCRdb's copy keeps in-frame clones and lacks some. The sample consists of about 250,000 clones, about 87% of them appearing once. Enrolled through a virtual design, the participants were between about 18 and 89 years of age and came from 24 US areas. Which cohort a participant joined came from the clinical history participants gave. The CDR3 has 16 residues. Germline lookup yields CDR1 MDHEN and CDR2 SYDVKM. Trimming cost V 5 bases and J 6 bases, with 20 bases left between them.

The chain combines TRBV28 with TRBJ2-1, with a tentative D call TRBD1 (5 bases). This clonotype was obtained from a woman between 50 and 59 years old who had recovered from COVID-19. The sample comprised PBMCs or T cells enriched from blood (not recorded which). CDR3 sequence: CASSPPQGRSGNEQFF. Here the CDR3 DNA reads TGTGCCAGCAGTCCCCCCCAGGGCAGATCTGGCAATGAGCAGTTCTTC. The full variable domain, with the rest looked up from reference TRBV28 and TRBJ2-1, is DVKVTQSSRYLVKRTGEKVFLECVQDMDHENMFWYRQDPGLGLRLIYFSYDVKMKEKGDIPEGYSVSREKKERFSLILESASTNQTSMYLCASSPPQGRSGNEQFFGPGTRLTVL.